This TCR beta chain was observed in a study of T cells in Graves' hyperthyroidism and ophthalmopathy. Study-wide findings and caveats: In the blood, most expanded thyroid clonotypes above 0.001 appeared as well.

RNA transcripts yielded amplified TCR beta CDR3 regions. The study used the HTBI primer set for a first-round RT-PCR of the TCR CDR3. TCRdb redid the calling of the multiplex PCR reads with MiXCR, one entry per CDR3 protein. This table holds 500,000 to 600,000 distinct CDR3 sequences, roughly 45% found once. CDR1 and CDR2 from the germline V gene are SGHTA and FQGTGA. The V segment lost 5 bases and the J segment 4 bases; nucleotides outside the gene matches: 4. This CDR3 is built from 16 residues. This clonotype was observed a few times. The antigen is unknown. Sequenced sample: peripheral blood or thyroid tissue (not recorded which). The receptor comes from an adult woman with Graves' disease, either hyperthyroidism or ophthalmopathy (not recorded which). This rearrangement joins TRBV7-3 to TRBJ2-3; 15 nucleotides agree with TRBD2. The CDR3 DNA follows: TGTGCCAGCAGCAAGGGACTAGCGGGAGGAGCAGATACGCAGTATTTT. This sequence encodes CASSKGLAGGADTQYF.